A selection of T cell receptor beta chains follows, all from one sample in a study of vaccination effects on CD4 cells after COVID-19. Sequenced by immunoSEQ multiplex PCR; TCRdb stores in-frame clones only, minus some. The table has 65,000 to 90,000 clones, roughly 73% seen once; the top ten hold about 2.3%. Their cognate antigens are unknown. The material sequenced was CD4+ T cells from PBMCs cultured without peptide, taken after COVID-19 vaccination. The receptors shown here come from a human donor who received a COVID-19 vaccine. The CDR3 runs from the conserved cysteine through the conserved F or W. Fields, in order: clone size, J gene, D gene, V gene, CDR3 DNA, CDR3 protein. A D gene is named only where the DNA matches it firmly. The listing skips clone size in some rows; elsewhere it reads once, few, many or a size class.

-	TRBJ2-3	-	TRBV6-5	TGTGCCAGCAACCACCGCCGACAGGCAGATACGCAGTATTTT	CASNHRRQADTQYF
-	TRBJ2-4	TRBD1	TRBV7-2	TGTGCCAGCAGCTTAGGGGGGACAGAACTAGCCAAAAACATTCAGTACTTC	CASSLGGTELAKNIQYF
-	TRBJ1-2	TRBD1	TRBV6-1	TGTGCCAGCAGTGAATTGGGGACAGGGAGCTATGGCTACACCTTC	CASSELGTGSYGYTF
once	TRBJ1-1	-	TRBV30	TGTGCCTCCCGGCGGGTGAACACTGAAGCTTTCTTT	CASRRVNTEAFF
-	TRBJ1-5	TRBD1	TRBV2	TGTGCCAGCAGTGAAGCGACAGGGACCCAGCCCCAGCATTTT	CASSEATGTQPQHF
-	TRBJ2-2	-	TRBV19	TGTGCCAGTAGTATTAAGGGGGGGGGCACCGGGGAGCTGTTTTTT	CASSIKGGGTGELFF
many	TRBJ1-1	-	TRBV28	TGTGCCACCTTAGAGGCTCTGAACACTGAAGCTTTCTTT	CATLEALNTEAFF
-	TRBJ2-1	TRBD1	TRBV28	TGTGCCAGCAATCTCGGGACAGGGTATGGGAATGAGCAGTTCTTC	CASNLGTGYGNEQFF
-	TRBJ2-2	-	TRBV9	TGTGCCAGCAGCGGCAGGGAATTGGGTTCGAACACCGGGGAGCTGTTTTTT	CASSGRELGSNTGELFF
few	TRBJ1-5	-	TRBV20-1	TGCAGTGCCCCTTCAGCCCAGCATTTT	CSAPSAQHF